These 17 T cell receptor beta chains originate from one sample sequenced in a study of low-dose radiotherapy and immunotherapy resistance in tumors. TRAV- and TRBV-specific primers were used for first-strand cDNA, which covered alpha and beta chains. Amplification of TCRs used a constant-region primer and V-primer adapter for roughly 20 PCR cycles. TCRdb independently ran MiXCR on the reads; one entry per CDR3 protein. In the table there are 17,000 or so distinct CDR3 sequences, approximately 70% of which are singletons. All receptors derive from a human donor with advanced metastatic prostate, ovarian, gallbladder or colorectal cancer (not recorded which). This table probably holds off-target reads from a library built for another chain.

The gene calls are TRBV7-3 and TRBJ2-1; possibly TRBD2 for D (5 bases). Per germline, CDR1 SGHTA and CDR2 FQGTGA. The CDR3 is 16 residues long. Trimming stripped 5 bases from V and 3 bases from J, with 17 bases between. CDR3 coding DNA: TGTGCCAGCAGCCCCCCCGGGGTAGGAGGCTACAATGAGCAGTTCTTC. Residues: CASSPPGVGGYNEQFF. The variable domain in full, with the rest retrieved from reference TRBV7-3 and TRBJ2-1, is GAGVSQTPSNKVTEKGKYVELRCDPISGHTALYWYRQSLGQGPEFLIYFQGTGAADDSGLPNDRFFAVRPEGSVSTLKIQRTERGDSAVYLCASSPPGVGGYNEQFFGPGTRLTVL.

The rearrangement links TRBV5-1 to TRBJ1-5; D is uncertain. In germline, CDR1 is SGHRS, CDR2 YFSETQ. The CDR3 covers 16 residues. Trimming pared 4 bases from V and 0 bases from J, leaving 14 bases between. CDR3 coding DNA: TGCGCCAGCAGCCCGGGCCCACGAAATAGCAATCAGCCCCAGCATTTT. The encoded protein is CASSPGPRNSNQPQHF.

The chain couples TRBV20-1 to TRBJ1-1; D is possibly TRBD1 (5 bases). This CDR3 contains 14 residues. CDR1 and CDR2 from the germline V gene are DFQATT and SNEGSKA (reference sequence). V lost 1 base and J 5 bases, leaving 14 bases between the germline ends. The CDR3: CSARARRGWTEAFF. The CDR3 DNA reads TGCAGTGCTAGAGCCCGGCGGGGCTGGACTGAAGCTTTCTTT.

This rearrangement joins TRBV6-1 to TRBJ1-1; no clear D gene. Trimming took off 5 bases at V and 1 base at J, with 14 bases between the two ends. The length of the CDR3 is 15 residues. The germline V gene has CDR1 MNHNS and CDR2 SASEGT. The CDR3 DNA sequence: TGTGCCAGCAGTTACCTCGAGGTGGGGAACACTGAAGCTTTCTTT. Protein product: CASSYLEVGNTEAFF.

The rearrangement uses TRBV7-9 and TRBJ2-3, with no clear D. Per germline, CDR1 SEHNR and CDR2 FQNEAQ (reference sequence). Trimming left V 1 base short and J 2 bases short, with 4 bases between. The CDR3 contains 13 residues. This CDR3 reads CASSLGHTDTQYF. The CDR3 region has the DNA TGTGCCAGCAGCTTAGGACACACAGATACGCAGTATTTT.

J is TRBJ1-5 and V is TRBV6-5, with no clear D. V lost 7 bases to trimming and J lost 7 bases, with 14 bases between them. Germline V CDR1 and CDR2: MNHEY, SVGAGI. The CDR3 contains 13 residues. The DNA of the CDR3 is TGTGCCAGCACCTCCCTGCCGGGCCAGCCCCAGCATTTT. It specifies CASTSLPGQPQHF.

V and J are TRBV2 and TRBJ2-1, with a possible D match to TRBD1 (6 bases). The V end lost 5 bases, the J end lost 0 bases, and 8 bases lay between the germline ends. This CDR3 spans 14 amino acids. The V gene's germline CDR1 is SNHLY and CDR2 FYNNEI. CDR3 DNA: TGTGCCAGCAGTACAGGGAGCTCCTACAATGAGCAGTTCTTC. Translation: CASSTGSSYNEQFF.

This sequence joins TRBV29-1 and TRBJ2-1; a possible D gene is TRBD2 (6 bases). Trimming took 6 bases from V and 7 from J, leaving 13 bases between them. Germline assignment: CDR1 SQVTM and CDR2 ANQGSEA. The CDR3 is 12 amino acids. CDR3 sequence: CSVALAWNEQFF. The CDR3, as DNA: TGCAGCGTGGCCCTAGCGTGGAATGAGCAGTTCTTC.

This clonotype showed up just once. The chain links TRBV28 to TRBJ1-3; possibly TRBD1 for D (6 bases). The germline V and J ends were trimmed by 4 bases and 4 bases, with 20 bases remaining between them. Germline V CDR1 and CDR2: MDHEN, SYDVKM. This CDR3 is built from 17 residues. The CDR3 region is CASSSSGRRDRGNTIYF. Written as DNA, the CDR3 is TGTGCCAGCAGTTCTAGTGGGAGACGTGACAGGGGAAACACCATATATTTT.

The V call is TRBV20-1, the J call TRBJ1-2, with TRBD1 identical over 7 bases. Germline CDR1 reads DFQATT; CDR2 reads SNEGSKA (reference sequence). The CDR3 runs to 15 residues. The J segment lost 0 bases and the V segment lost 3 bases, leaving 7 bases of the junction unmatched. CDR3 residues: CSASTTGQPNYGYTF. CDR3 nucleotide sequence: TGCAGTGCTAGTACCACGGGACAGCCTAACTATGGCTACACCTTC.

A word on this clonotype: A much larger clone lies one base from this, so it may be a read error. The rearrangement uses TRBV10-2 and TRBJ2-1; 7 bases match TRBD1. Germline CDR1 and CDR2: WSHSY and SAAADI. The CDR3 is 13 amino acids. The CDR3: CDSTGTENNEQFF. CDR3 DNA sequence: TGCGACAGCACCGGGACAGAGAACAATGAGCAGTTCTTC.

The CDR3 loop reads CASSLAGGGSYNSPLHF. The CDR3 DNA is TGTGCCAGCAGTTTAGCAGGGGGCGGCTCCTATAATTCACCCCTCCACTTT. This chain uses TRBV12-3 or TRBV12-4 with TRBJ1-6; 7 nucleotides line up with TRBD1. V lost 0 bases to trimming and J lost 0 bases; unmatched junction nucleotides: 2. The CDR3 has 17 amino acids.

The chain combines TRBV5-1 with TRBJ1-3; 7 bases line up with TRBD1. This CDR3 contains 15 residues. CDR1 is SGHRS, CDR2 YFSETQ, per germline. After removal of 1 base from V and 0 bases from J, the junction contained 1 base not matched to a gene. Here the CDR3 DNA reads TGCGCCAGCAGCTTGACAGGGGACTCTGGAAACACCATATATTTT. Its translation is CASSLTGDSGNTIYF.

The chain recombines TRBV2 with TRBJ1-1; maybe TRBD1 (6 bases). Germline loops: CDR1 SNHLY, CDR2 FYNNEI. The length of the CDR3 is 17 residues. V was trimmed by 1 base and J by 0 bases, leaving 15 bases between them. The CDR3 DNA reads as TGTGCCAGCAGTGAAGAGGGGGTTCCCCGCATGAACACTGAAGCTTTCTTT. Translation: CASSEEGVPRMNTEAFF.

J is TRBJ2-1 and V is TRBV28; 9 bases match TRBD2. The V segment lost 6 bases and the J segment 9 bases; nucleotides outside the gene matches: 6. CDR3 length: 13 residues. Per the germline V gene, CDR1 is MDHEN and CDR2 is SYDVKM. For the CDR3, the DNA is TGTGCCAGCAGATCGGGACTAGCAAGTGAGCAGTTCTTC. It yields the protein CASRSGLASEQFF.

The CDR3 coding sequence is TGCGCCAGCAGCCTGGACCCCGGCACAGATACGCAGTATTTT. Its translation is CASSLDPGTDTQYF. The rearrangement uses TRBV5-1 and TRBJ2-3; D is unclear. V lost 4 bases and J 1 base, leaving 10 bases between the germline ends. This CDR3 comprises 14 residues. In germline, CDR1 is SGHRS, CDR2 YFSETQ.

In this sample, this clonotype turned up once. CDR3 residues: CATSSNRGVAGGPGNEQFF. CDR3 DNA: TGTGCCACCAGCAGCAACCGGGGCGTAGCGGGAGGGCCGGGGAATGAGCAGTTCTTC. The genes are TRBV15 and TRBJ2-1; 11 bases agree with TRBD2. This CDR3 is 19 amino acids long. V lost 3 bases to trimming and J lost 7 bases; unmatched junction nucleotides: 17. The germline CDR1 and CDR2 sequences are LNHNV and YYDKDF (reference sequence).